The T cell receptor (beta chain) under discussion was sequenced for a study of read filtering for tumor transcriptome and immune sequencing. Study as a whole: Mean patient age was approximately 66 years, range roughly 45 to 85; approximately 18 male, roughly 14 female. Whole-transcriptome libraries were prepared after DNase treatment.

There are 15 residues in the CDR3. V lost 4 bases and J lost 8, with 15 bases in between. This library used approximately 390 ng RNA and molecular barcoded adaptors spanning alpha/delta and beta/gamma chains. TCRdb re-derived calls from the reads in MiXCR, one entry per CDR3 protein. Here the sample spans around 65,000 distinct CDR3 sequences, approximately 19% being singletons. This receptor was obtained from a donor at least 40 years old with multiple myeloma. Sequencing used a population of CD138-negative cells sorted from bone marrow. The chain has TRBV12-3 or TRBV12-4 and TRBJ1-6; D may be TRBD1 (6 bases). CDR3 nucleotides: TGTGCCAGCAGTTATCCAGGGGCCGGGGATTCACCCCTCCACTTT. Its protein product is CASSYPGAGDSPLHF.